What follows is one T cell receptor beta chain and its context. What it binds is not known. The sample holds other DNA sequences that translate to the same CDR3. As defined, naive CD8 cells were CD45RO-negative and positively selected for CCR7, with terminally differentiated effector memory CD45RA+ cells excluded. Assay used: immunoSEQ multiplex PCR; TCRdb lists only in-frame clones, some missing. The data contain under 2,000,000 clones, approximately 95% of them singletons. The data derive from a study of shared clonotypes between healthy human individuals. Study results and caveats: The study drew on few donors, limiting represented genetic and exposure-history diversity. Naive subsets usually exceeded memory subsets in estimated richness. Only blood samples were collected, and tissue repertoires likely differ.

Between the trimmed V and J ends, which lost 3 bases and 1 base, there was a span of 8 bases. The germline V gene encodes CDR1 SGHDT and CDR2 YYEEEE. The CDR3 spans 13 residues. Sequenced material: naive CD8+ T cells sorted from blood. The chain recombines TRBV5-6 with TRBJ2-7; D remains ambiguous. The TCR was taken from a man aged 18 to 35 in good health. The CDR3, as DNA: TGTGCCAGCAGCTGGGGTGGGTCCTACGAGCAGTACTTC. Protein sequence: CASSWGGSYEQYF.